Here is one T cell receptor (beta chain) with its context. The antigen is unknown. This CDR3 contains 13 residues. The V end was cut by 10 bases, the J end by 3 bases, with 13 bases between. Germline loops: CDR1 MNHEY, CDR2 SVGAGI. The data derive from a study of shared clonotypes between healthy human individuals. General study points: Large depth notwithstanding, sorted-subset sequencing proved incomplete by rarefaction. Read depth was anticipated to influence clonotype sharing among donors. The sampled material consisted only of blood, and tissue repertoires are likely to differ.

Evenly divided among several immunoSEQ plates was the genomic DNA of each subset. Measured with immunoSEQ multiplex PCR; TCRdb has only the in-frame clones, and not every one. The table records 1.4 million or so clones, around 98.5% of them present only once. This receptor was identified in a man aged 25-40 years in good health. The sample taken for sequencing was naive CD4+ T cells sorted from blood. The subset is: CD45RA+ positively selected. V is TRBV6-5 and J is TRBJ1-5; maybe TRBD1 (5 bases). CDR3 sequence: CAIGQGPNQPQHF. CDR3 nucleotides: TGTGCCATCGGTCAGGGACCCAATCAGCCCCAGCATTTT.